Reported below is one T cell receptor beta chain. The sample is drawn from a study of T cell responses to AZD1222 COVID-19 vaccine. The CDR3 loop spans 16 amino acids. Germline V CDR1 and CDR2: MNHNY, SVGAGI (reference sequence). V was shortened by 3 bases and J by 7 bases, with 18 bases between the two germline ends. Using immunoSEQ multiplex PCR, the repertoire was profiled, and TCRdb retains in-frame clones only, with some absent. The table shows 130,000 to 150,000 clones, with 90% occurring only once. This receptor was taken from an adult in good health. The V call is TRBV6-6, the J call TRBJ1-4, with D unresolved. Here the sequenced sample was peripheral blood, taken on day 0 of AZD1222 vaccination. The CDR3 nucleotides read TGTGCCAGCAGTTATTCCCCGGGAGGGAGGACTGAAAAACTGTTTTTT. This codes for CASSYSPGGRTEKLFF.